Shown below are 10 T cell receptor beta chains from a single sample sequenced in a study of blood T cells in healthy people across ages. A second about 7 to 12 cycle PCR used barcoded and J-beta primers. TCRdb re-analysed the 5' RACE reads in MiXCR, keeping a single row per CDR3 protein. The sample has over 700,000 distinct CDR3 sequences, just under 25% seen once; the top ten hold 8% to 10%. These data were likewise used in another study, on T cells of mothers and their children.

The sample consisted of blood. The receptors were gathered from a boy younger than 18 in good health.

Details on this clonotype: The junction differs from germline at one of its ends, possibly a read error. The V gene is TRBV11-3, the J gene TRBJ2-7, with D hard to call. In germline, CDR1 is SGHNT, CDR2 YENEEA. The CDR3 loop spans 16 amino acids. CDR3 in amino acids: CASSPNHIQSSYGQYF. The CDR3 bases are TGTGCCAGCAGCCCTAATCACATTCAAAGCTCCTACGGGCAGTACTTC.

This clonotype came up many times. The gene calls are TRBV7-2 and TRBJ2-7; D is unclear. The CDR3 sequence is 11 residues long. V lost 5 bases to trimming and J lost 2 bases, with 4 bases between them. Germline V gives CDR1 SGHTA, CDR2 FQGNSA. The CDR3 loop reads CASSPAYEQYF. As DNA, the CDR3 is TGTGCCAGCAGCCCCGCCTACGAGCAGTACTTC.

This chain uses TRBV4-3 with TRBJ1-2; D may be TRBD1 (6 bases). Trimming took 0 bases from V and 4 from J, leaving 12 bases between them. The CDR3 is 15 amino acids. Germline V gives CDR1 LGHNA, CDR2 YSLEER. The CDR3 sequence is CASSQEMTGPYGYTF. CDR3 bases: TGCGCCAGCAGCCAAGAAATGACAGGCCCCTATGGCTACACCTTC.

This chain joins TRBV7-3 and TRBJ2-2; D is tentatively TRBD1 or TRBD2 (5 bases each). The CDR3 loop spans 14 amino acids. Germline CDR1 reads SGHTA; CDR2 reads FQGTGA. The V gene lost 5 bases and the J gene lost 9 bases, with 16 bases spanning the gap. CDR3 residues: CASSPGTQGRELFF. The CDR3, as DNA: TGTGCCAGCAGCCCCGGGACCCAAGGCAGGGAGCTGTTTTTT.

This clonotype was seen only a few times. The CDR3 spells CSVASSGNTIYF. DNA of the CDR3: TGCAGCGTTGCAAGCTCTGGAAACACCATATATTTT. V usage is TRBV29-1 and J usage is TRBJ1-3; no reliable D call. Germline CDR1 reads SQVTM; CDR2 reads ANQGSEA. The ends were cut back, 4 bases at V and 0 bases at J, with 4 bases in the middle. This CDR3 is built from 12 residues.

This chain uses TRBV10-3 with TRBJ2-1; 9 nucleotides align to TRBD2. The closer fit of TRBJ2-5 to the DNA end suggests the J call may be wrong. The CDR3 has 16 residues. Germline loops: CDR1 ENHRY, CDR2 SYGVKD. In DNA, the CDR3 is TGTGCCATCAGTGACTTTCGAGCGGGAGGTAGAGAGACCCAGTACTTC. As protein: CAISDFRAGGRETQYF.

This clonotype appeared many times. V and J are TRBV6-2 or TRBV6-3 and TRBJ2-6; D not certain. Germline V gene sequence: CDR1 MNHEY, CDR2 SVGEGT. The CDR3 covers 12 residues. Trimming shortened V by 10 bases and J by 2 bases, and 6 bases separated the two germline ends. CDR3 sequence reads: CAILTGANVLTF. The DNA for the CDR3 is TGTGCCATCCTAACTGGGGCCAACGTCCTGACTTTC.

This clonotype was found a few times. The chain carries TRBV28 and TRBJ2-7; 9 positions match TRBD1. From germline, CDR1 is MDHEN and CDR2 SYDVKM. V was pared by 8 bases and J by 5 bases, with 13 bases of the junction left unmatched. This CDR3 region has 15 residues. The CDR3 region has the DNA TGTGCCAGCGGCCTACAGCAACAGGGGGCAAACGAGCAGTACTTC. This codes for CASGLQQQGANEQYF.

This clonotype was found a few times. The junction does not match germline at one end; this may be a read error. V usage is TRBV5-6 and J usage is TRBJ2-5, with 7 positions matching TRBD1. From germline, CDR1 is SGHDT and CDR2 YYEEEE. There are 14 residues in the CDR3. The DNA for the CDR3 is TGTGCCAGCAGCCCTGGACAGGTGCGAGAGGCCCAGTACTTC. Residues: CASSPGQVREAQYF.

The V and J genes are TRBV5-1 and TRBJ2-5; D may be TRBD2 (5 bases). With the DNA end fitting TRBJ2-7 better, the J assignment may be wrong. This CDR3 contains 12 residues. The V gene's germline CDR1 is SGHRS and CDR2 YFSETQ. DNA of the CDR3: TGCGCCAGCGGCAACGGGGTCGACGAGCAGTACTTC. Translated, it gives CASGNGVDEQYF.